Following are 2 T cell receptor beta chains from one sample sequenced in a study of beta chain features in type 1 diabetes. Every bit of the isolated RNA underwent reverse transcription, so sequencing read expressed TCRB transcripts. Repertoires were generated with immunoSEQ multiplex PCR, while TCRdb's copy carries only in-frame clones and drops some. The repertoire holds around 500,000 clones, approximately 10% seen once, with around 0.05% in the top ten. Specimen: naive CD4+ T cells from blood. The receptors were sampled from a woman aged 18-29 years in good health.

The rearrangement uses TRBV7-9 and TRBJ2-3; 8 nucleotides align to TRBD2. Per germline, CDR1 SEHNR and CDR2 FQNEAQ (reference sequence). The CDR3 sequence is 12 residues long. V lost 5 bases to trimming and J lost 9 bases; unmatched junction nucleotides: 4. The CDR3 sequence is CASSPLAETQYF. CDR3 nucleotide sequence: TGTGCCAGCAGCCCACTAGCGGAGACGCAGTATTTT. Variable domain in full (rest from reference TRBV7-9 and TRBJ2-3): DTGVSQNPRHKITKRGQNVTFRCDPISEHNRLYWYRQTLGQGPEFLTYFQNEAQLEKSRLLSDRFSAERPKGSFSTLEIQRTEQGDSAMYLCASSPLAETQYFGPGTRLTVL.

The chain has TRBV4-3 and TRBJ2-7, with 13 bases that match TRBD2. CDR1 and CDR2 from the germline V gene are LGHNA and YSLEER. The CDR3 is made up of 15 amino acids. V dropped 4 bases and J dropped 7; count of bases not matched to a gene: 7. The DNA for the CDR3 is TGCGCCAGCAGCCGAACTAGCGGGAGGGCCTGGGAGCAGTACTTC. This sequence encodes CASSRTSGRAWEQYF.